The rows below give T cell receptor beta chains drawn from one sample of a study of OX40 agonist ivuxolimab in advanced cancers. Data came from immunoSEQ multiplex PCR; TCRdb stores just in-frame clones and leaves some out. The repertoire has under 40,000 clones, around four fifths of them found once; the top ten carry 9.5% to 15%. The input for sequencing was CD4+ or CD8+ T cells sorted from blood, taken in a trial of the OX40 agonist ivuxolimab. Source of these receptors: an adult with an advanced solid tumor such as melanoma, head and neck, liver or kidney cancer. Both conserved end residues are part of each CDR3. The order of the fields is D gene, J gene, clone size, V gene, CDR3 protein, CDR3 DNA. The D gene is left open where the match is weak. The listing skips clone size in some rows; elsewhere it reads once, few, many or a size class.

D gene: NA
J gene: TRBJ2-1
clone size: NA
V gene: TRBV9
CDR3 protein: CASSGQSSYNEQFF
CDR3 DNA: TGTGCCAGCAGCGGACAGAGCTCCTACAATGAGCAGTTCTTC

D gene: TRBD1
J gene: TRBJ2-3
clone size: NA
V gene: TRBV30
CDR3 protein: CAWSPGQGDSDTQYF
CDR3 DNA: TGTGCCTGGAGTCCGGGACAGGGGGATTCAGATACGCAGTATTTT

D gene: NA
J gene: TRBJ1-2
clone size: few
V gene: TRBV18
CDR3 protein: CASSPYDNANYGYTF
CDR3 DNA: TGTGCCAGCTCACCCTACGACAATGCTAACTATGGCTACACCTTC

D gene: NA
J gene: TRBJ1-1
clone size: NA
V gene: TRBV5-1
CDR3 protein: CASSLAVGSGATEAFF
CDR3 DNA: TGCGCCAGCAGCTTGGCAGTTGGTAGTGGGGCCACTGAAGCTTTCTTT

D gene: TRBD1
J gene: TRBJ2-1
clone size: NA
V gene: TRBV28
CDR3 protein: CAILGAGGFEQFF
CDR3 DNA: TGTGCCATCCTAGGGGCAGGGGGATTTGAGCAGTTCTTC

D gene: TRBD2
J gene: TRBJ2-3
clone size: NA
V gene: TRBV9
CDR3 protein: CASSVGLAFTSTDTQYF
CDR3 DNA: TGTGCCAGCAGCGTTGGACTAGCGTTCACTAGCACAGATACGCAGTATTTT

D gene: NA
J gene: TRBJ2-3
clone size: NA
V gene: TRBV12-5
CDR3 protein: CASGFGSSQATDTQYF
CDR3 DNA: TGTGCTAGTGGTTTTGGTAGCTCACAAGCCACAGATACGCAGTATTTT

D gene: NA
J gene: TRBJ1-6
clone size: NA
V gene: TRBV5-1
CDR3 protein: CASSFGDSDPNSPLHF
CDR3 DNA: TGCGCCAGCAGCTTCGGGGACTCAGATCCTAATTCACCCCTCCACTTT

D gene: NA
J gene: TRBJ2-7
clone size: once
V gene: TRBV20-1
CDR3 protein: CSARVLGEQYF
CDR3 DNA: TGCAGTGCTAGGGTGTTGGGGGAGCAGTACTTC

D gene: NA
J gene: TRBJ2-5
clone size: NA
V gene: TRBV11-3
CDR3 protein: CASSARGRTQETQYF
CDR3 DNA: TGTGCCAGCAGCGCCCGGGGACGGACCCAAGAGACCCAGTACTTC

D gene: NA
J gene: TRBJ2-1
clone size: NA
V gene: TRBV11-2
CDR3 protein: CASSFTGSNEQFF
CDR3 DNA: TGTGCCAGCAGCTTTACAGGGAGCAATGAGCAGTTCTTC

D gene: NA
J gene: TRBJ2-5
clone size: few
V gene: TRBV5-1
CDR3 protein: CASSSNNRETQYF
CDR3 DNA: TGCGCCAGCAGCTCCAATAATCGGGAGACCCAGTACTTC

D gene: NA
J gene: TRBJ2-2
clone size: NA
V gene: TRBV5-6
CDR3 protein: CASRELSGVGTGELFF
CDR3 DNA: TGTGCCAGCAGAGAATTGTCAGGGGTGGGCACCGGGGAGCTGTTTTTT

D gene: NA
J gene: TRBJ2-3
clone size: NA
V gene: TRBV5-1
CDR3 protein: CASSLDGAFGDTQYF
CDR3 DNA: TGCGCCAGCAGCTTGGACGGGGCCTTCGGAGATACGCAGTATTTT

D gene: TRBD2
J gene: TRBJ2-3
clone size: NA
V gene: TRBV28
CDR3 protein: CASNRAGETDTQYF
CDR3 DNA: TGTGCCAGCAACAGAGCGGGAGAGACAGATACGCAGTATTTT

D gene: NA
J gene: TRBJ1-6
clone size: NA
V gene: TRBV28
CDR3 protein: CASSPRGGGKNSPLHF
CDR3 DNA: TGTGCCAGCAGTCCCCGTGGGGGCGGAAAGAATTCACCCCTCCACTTT

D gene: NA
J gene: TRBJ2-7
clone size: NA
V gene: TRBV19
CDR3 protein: CASSPTGVLGEQYF
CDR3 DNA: TGTGCCAGTAGTCCTACGGGGGTATTAGGGGAGCAGTACTTC

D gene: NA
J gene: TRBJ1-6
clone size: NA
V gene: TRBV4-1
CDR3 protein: CASSLGATGSSPLHF
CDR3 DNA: TGCGCCAGCTCCCTAGGGGCCACAGGTTCCTCACCCCTCCACTTT

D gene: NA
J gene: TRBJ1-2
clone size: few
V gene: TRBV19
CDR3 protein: CASSIGTVNYGYTF
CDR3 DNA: TGTGCCAGTAGTATAGGGACCGTCAACTATGGCTACACCTTC

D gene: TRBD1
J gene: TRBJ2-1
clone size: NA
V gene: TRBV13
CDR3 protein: CASSLDRGVYNEQFF
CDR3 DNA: TGTGCCAGCAGCTTAGACAGGGGGGTGTACAATGAGCAGTTCTTC

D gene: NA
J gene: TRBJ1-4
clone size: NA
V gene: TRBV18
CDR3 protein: CASSPTGGANEKLFF
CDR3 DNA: TGTGCCAGCTCACCGACAGGCGGCGCTAATGAAAAACTGTTTTTT

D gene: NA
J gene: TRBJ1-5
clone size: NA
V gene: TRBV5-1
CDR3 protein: CASSLTGNNQPQHF
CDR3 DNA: TGCGCCAGCAGCTTAACAGGGAACAATCAGCCCCAGCATTTT

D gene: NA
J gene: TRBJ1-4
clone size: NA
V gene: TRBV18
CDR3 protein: CASSQGSDEKLFF
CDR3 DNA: TGTGCCAGCTCCCAGGGATCGGATGAAAAACTGTTTTTT

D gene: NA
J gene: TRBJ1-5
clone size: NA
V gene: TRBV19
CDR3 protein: CASSKSNSNQPQHF
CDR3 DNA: TGTGCCAGTAGTAAGAGCAATAGCAATCAGCCCCAGCATTTT

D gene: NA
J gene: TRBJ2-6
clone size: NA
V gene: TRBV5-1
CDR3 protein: CASTLRGDGANVLTF
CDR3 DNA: TGCGCCAGCACCCTAAGGGGAGATGGGGCCAACGTCCTGACTTTC

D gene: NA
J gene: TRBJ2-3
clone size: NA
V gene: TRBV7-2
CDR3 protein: CASSWQRAYTDTQYF
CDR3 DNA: TGTGCCAGCAGCTGGCAGCGTGCCTACACAGATACGCAGTATTTT

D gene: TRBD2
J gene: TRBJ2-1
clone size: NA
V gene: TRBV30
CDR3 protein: CAGIWREGYNEQFF
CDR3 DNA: TGTGCCGGGATATGGCGGGAGGGCTACAATGAGCAGTTCTTC

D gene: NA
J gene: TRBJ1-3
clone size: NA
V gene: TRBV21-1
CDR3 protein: CASSPHGGGAGNTIYF
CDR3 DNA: TGTGCCAGCAGCCCCCATGGGGGGGGCGCTGGAAACACCATATATTTT

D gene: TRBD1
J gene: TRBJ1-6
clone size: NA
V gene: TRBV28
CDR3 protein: CASSTPGQWDSPLHF
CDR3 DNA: TGTGCCAGCAGTACTCCGGGACAGTGGGATTCACCCCTCCACTTT

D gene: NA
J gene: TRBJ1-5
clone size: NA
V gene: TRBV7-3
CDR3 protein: CASSRDGGNQPQHF
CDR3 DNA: TGTGCCAGCAGTCGGGACGGAGGCAATCAGCCCCAGCATTTT

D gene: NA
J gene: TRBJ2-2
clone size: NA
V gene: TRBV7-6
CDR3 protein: CASSPREGPHNTGELFF
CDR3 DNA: TGTGCCAGCAGCCCAAGGGAAGGACCGCACAACACCGGGGAGCTGTTTTTT

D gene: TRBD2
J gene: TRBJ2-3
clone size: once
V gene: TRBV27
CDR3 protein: CASAFRLAPDTQYF
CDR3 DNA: TGTGCCAGCGCCTTTCGACTAGCTCCAGATACGCAGTATTTT

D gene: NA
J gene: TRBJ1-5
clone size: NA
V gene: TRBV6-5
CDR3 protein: CASSYRTDQPQHF
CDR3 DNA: TGTGCCAGCAGTTACCGCACAGATCAGCCCCAGCATTTT

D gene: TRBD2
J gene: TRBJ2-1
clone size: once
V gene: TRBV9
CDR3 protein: CASSVTPRGAPDEQFF
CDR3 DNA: TGTGCCAGCAGCGTAACACCGCGGGGGGCCCCCGATGAGCAGTTCTTC

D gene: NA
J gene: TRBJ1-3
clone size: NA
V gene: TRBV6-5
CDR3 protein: CASSGGAAGNTIYF
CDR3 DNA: TGTGCCAGCTCGGGGGGCGCTGCCGGAAACACCATATATTTT

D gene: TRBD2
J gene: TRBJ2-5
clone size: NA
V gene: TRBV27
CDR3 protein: CASRRGAGAYQETQYF
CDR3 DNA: TGTGCCAGCAGGCGGGGAGCGGGGGCGTACCAAGAGACCCAGTACTTC

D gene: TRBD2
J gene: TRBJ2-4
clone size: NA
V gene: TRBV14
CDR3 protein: CASSQGGAGKKNIQYF
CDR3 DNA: TGTGCCAGCAGCCAAGGGGGAGCGGGGAAAAAAAACATTCAGTACTTC

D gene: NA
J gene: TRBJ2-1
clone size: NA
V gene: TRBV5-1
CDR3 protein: CASSLVGGPGEQFF
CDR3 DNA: TGCGCCAGCAGCTTGGTTGGGGGGCCGGGGGAGCAGTTCTTC

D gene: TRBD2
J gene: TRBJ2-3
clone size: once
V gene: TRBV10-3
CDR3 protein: CAISKTSQSDTQYF
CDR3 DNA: TGTGCCATCAGCAAGACTAGCCAATCAGATACGCAGTATTTT

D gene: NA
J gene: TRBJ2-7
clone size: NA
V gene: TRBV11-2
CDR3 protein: CASSLTVYEQYF
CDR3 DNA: TGTGCCAGCAGCCTGACAGTCTACGAGCAGTACTTC

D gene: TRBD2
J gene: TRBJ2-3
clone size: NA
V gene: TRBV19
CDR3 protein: CASSNGLAGVTDTQYF
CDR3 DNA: TGTGCCAGTAGTAACGGACTAGCGGGAGTGACAGATACGCAGTATTTT

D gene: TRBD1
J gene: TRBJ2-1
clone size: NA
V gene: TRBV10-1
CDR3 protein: CASSESGRQGASNEQFF
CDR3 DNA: TGCGCCAGCAGTGAGTCGGGGAGACAGGGGGCGAGCAATGAGCAGTTCTTC

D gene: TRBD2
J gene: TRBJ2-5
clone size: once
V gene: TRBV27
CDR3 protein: CASSPWEGGPGTQYF
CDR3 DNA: TGTGCCAGCAGCCCGTGGGAGGGAGGGCCGGGGACCCAGTACTTC

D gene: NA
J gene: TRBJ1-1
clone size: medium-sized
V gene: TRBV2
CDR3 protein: CASRIQGNTEAFF
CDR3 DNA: TGTGCCAGCAGAATCCAGGGGAACACTGAAGCTTTCTTT

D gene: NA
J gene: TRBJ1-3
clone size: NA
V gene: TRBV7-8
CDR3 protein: CASSLAGNTIYF
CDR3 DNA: TGTGCCAGCAGCTTAGCCGGAAACACCATATATTTT

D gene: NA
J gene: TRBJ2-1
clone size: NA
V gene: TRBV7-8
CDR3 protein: CASSLGSRSSNEQFF
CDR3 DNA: TGTGCCAGCAGCTTGGGGTCCAGGTCCTCCAATGAGCAGTTCTTC

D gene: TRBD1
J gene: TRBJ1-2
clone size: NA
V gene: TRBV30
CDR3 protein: CAWSARQGRYGYTF
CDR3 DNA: TGTGCCTGGAGTGCTAGACAGGGCCGGTATGGCTACACCTTC

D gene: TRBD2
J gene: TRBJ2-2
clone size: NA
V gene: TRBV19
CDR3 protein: CASRAPRTSGSGELFF
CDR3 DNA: TGTGCCAGTAGGGCCCCGAGGACTAGCGGGAGTGGGGAGCTGTTTTTT

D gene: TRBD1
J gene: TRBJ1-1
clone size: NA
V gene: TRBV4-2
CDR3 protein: CASSPMTGVGTNEAFF
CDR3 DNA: TGTGCCAGCAGCCCCATGACAGGGGTGGGGACAAATGAAGCTTTCTTT

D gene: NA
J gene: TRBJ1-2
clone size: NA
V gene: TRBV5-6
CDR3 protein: CASSPGGDGYTF
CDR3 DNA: TGTGCCAGCAGCCCGGGGGGGGATGGCTACACCTTC

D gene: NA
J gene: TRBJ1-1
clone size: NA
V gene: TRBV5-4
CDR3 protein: CASSWAAETEAFF
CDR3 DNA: TGTGCCAGCAGCTGGGCGGCTGAAACAGAAGCTTTCTTT

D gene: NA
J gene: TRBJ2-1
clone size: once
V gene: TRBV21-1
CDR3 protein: CARIRREQFF
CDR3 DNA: TGTGCCAGAATTAGAAGAGAGCAGTTCTTC

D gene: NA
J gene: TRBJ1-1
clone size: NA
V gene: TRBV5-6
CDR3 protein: CASSLALGRHEAFF
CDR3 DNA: TGTGCCAGCAGCTTGGCCCTAGGACGGCATGAAGCTTTCTTT

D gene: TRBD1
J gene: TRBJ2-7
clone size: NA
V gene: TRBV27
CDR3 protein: CASSPQGQGGEQYF
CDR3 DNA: TGTGCCAGCAGTCCGCAAGGACAGGGAGGCGAGCAGTACTTC

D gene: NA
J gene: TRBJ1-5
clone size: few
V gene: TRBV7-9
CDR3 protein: CASSRSGDQPQHF
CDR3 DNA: TGTGCCAGCAGCCGCTCTGGCGACCAGCCCCAGCATTTT

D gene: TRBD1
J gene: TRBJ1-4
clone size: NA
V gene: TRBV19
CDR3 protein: CASRQGPREKLFF
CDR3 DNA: TGTGCCAGTCGACAGGGTCCGCGTGAAAAACTGTTTTTT

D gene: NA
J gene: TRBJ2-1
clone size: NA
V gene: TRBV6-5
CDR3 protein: CASTSRREPANEQFF
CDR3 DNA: TGTGCCAGCACCTCTCGCAGGGAGCCAGCCAATGAGCAGTTCTTC

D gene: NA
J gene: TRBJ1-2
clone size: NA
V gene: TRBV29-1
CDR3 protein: CSVGGPGTGLYGYTF
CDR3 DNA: TGCAGCGTGGGAGGACCTGGAACAGGACTTTATGGCTACACCTTC

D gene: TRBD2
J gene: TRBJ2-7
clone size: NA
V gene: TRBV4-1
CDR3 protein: CASSQASGGQYEQYF
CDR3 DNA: TGCGCCAGCAGCCAAGCGAGCGGGGGGCAATACGAGCAGTACTTC